This T cell receptor (beta chain) was profiled in a study of blood T cell repertoires in COVID-19. Study context: The origin of the acute and convalescent COVID-19 samples was the United States, Italy and Spain. From T cells, B-cell-depleted T cells, or PBMCs came the material, which was cDNA or gDNA.

In the study's own analysis: Estimates of nucleated cell counts were drawn from the amplification of reference gene primers. This table comes from immunoSEQ multiplex PCR, and its TCRdb copy is limited to in-frame clones, with some not included. V and J calls and clone size are those listed in that table; D and trimming were worked out from the DNA. Of fewer than 90,000 clones in the sample, 85% to 90% were seen once. Trimming took 7 bases from V and 2 from J, leaving 9 bases between them. Germline values: CDR1 MGHDK, CDR2 SYGVNS. The CDR3 covers 13 residues. Sequenced material: peripheral blood. The origin of this receptor is a woman aged 80 or over with active COVID-19. V and J are TRBV25-1 and TRBJ2-1, with D perhaps TRBD2 (6 bases). The CDR3 reads CASTGGPYNEQFF. The CDR3, as DNA: TGTGCCAGCACCGGAGGGCCCTACAATGAGCAGTTCTTC. The full variable domain, rest sourced from reference TRBV25-1 and TRBJ2-1, is EADIYQTPRYLVIGTGKKITLECSQTMGHDKMYWYQQDPGMELHLIHYSYGVNSTEKGDLSSESTVSRIRTEHFPLTLESARPSHTSQYLCASTGGPYNEQFFGPGTRLTVL.